Below are 8 T cell receptor beta chains sequenced from a single sample in a study of shared clonotypes between healthy human individuals. This table comes from immunoSEQ multiplex PCR, and its TCRdb copy is limited to in-frame clones, with some not included. Of fewer than 1.4 million clones in the sample, approximately 80% are singletons; the top ten hold 0.5% to 0.65%. The sample taken for sequencing was memory CD4+ T cells from PBMCs. Described subset: CD45RA-negative fraction. Receptor source: a man aged 18-30 years in good health. Some clones in this sample may be carry-over from other donors' samples.

This sequence joins TRBV6-6 and TRBJ2-5, with a weak D call TRBD1 (5 bases). Between the trimmed V and J ends, which lost 3 bases and 0 bases, there was a span of 11 bases. The length of the CDR3 is 15 residues. The germline CDR1 and CDR2 sequences are MNHNY and SVGAGI (reference sequence). The CDR3 protein is CASSYIGAYQETQYF. In DNA form, the CDR3 reads TGTGCCAGCAGTTATATAGGGGCGTACCAAGAGACCCAGTACTTC.

The chain recombines TRBV5-1 with TRBJ1-2, with D perhaps TRBD1 (5 bases). The germline V gene has CDR1 SGHRS and CDR2 YFSETQ. This CDR3 contains 14 residues. V lost 2 bases and J 0 bases, leaving 8 bases between the germline ends. The CDR3 loop is CASSFGASNYGYTF. The CDR3 nucleotides read TGCGCCAGCAGCTTTGGGGCCTCTAACTATGGCTACACCTTC. The variable domain in full, completed from reference TRBV5-1 and TRBJ1-2, reads KAGVTQTPRYLIKTRGQQVTLSCSPISGHRSVSWYQQTPGQGLQFLFEYFSETQRNKGNFPGRFSGRQFSNSRSEMNVSTLELGDSALYLCASSFGASNYGYTFGSGTRLTVV.

The chain recombines TRBV10-3 with TRBJ2-1; D is uncertain. The ends were cut back, 5 bases at V and 0 bases at J, with 14 bases in the middle. The germline V gene has CDR1 ENHRY and CDR2 SYGVKD. CDR3 length: 16 residues. The CDR3 reads CAISPRTASSYNEQFF. CDR3 in DNA: TGTGCCATCAGTCCTCGGACGGCCTCCTCCTACAATGAGCAGTTCTTC.

The chain recombines TRBV5-1 with TRBJ2-7, with 9 bases that match TRBD2. This CDR3 has 17 residues. Unmatched junction bases numbered 19, after V lost 7 bases and J lost 5 bases. From germline, CDR1 is SGHRS and CDR2 YFSETQ. CDR3 protein: CASSLLVAGGIPDEQYF. CDR3 nucleotides: TGCGCCAGCTCTCTTTTAGTCGCGGGAGGGATCCCCGACGAGCAGTACTTC.

The J gene is TRBJ2-7, the V gene TRBV28; 9 positions agree with TRBD1. In germline, CDR1 is MDHEN, CDR2 SYDVKM. CDR3 length equals 15 residues. The trim removed 2 bases at V and 4 bases at J, leaving 6 bases unmatched. For the CDR3, the DNA is TGTGCCAGCAGTTTAGCGGGACAGGGAGGGTACGAGCAGTACTTC. Translation: CASSLAGQGGYEQYF.

This clone was seen more than once but under ten times. Other DNA variants within this sample encode the same CDR3. The CDR3 nucleotides are TGTGCCTGGAACCGGGGTGGGGACACTGAAGCTTTCTTT. Protein: CAWNRGGDTEAFF. The chain joins TRBV30 to TRBJ1-1; D not resolved. CDR1 GTSNPN and CDR2 SVGIG come from the germline V gene (reference sequence). The CDR3 extends over 13 amino acids. V lost 4 bases, J lost 3 bases, and 12 bases lay in between.

The chain combines TRBV7-9 with TRBJ1-1; D perhaps matches TRBD1 (5 bases). V was shortened by 8 bases and J by 10 bases, with 26 bases between the two germline ends. There are 15 residues in the CDR3. Germline V gives CDR1 SEHNR, CDR2 FQNEAQ (reference sequence). The CDR3 protein is CASLIWEIRGLGAFF. The CDR3 coding sequence is TGTGCCAGCCTTATTTGGGAGATACGGGGCCTTGGAGCTTTCTTT.

CDR3 sequence reads: CASSLEGPIRAYGYTF. The CDR3 DNA is TGTGCCAGCAGCCTTGAAGGGCCTATCCGGGCGTATGGCTACACCTTC. The chain employs TRBV5-5 and TRBJ1-2; the D is unclear. CDR3 length equals 16 residues. Germline V gene sequence: CDR1 SGHKS, CDR2 YYEKEE (reference sequence). Trimming removed 4 bases from V and 5 bases from J, with 21 bases in between.